The rows below give T cell receptor beta chains drawn from one sample of a study of cytomegalovirus exposure and HLA in healthy donors. The table came from immunoSEQ multiplex PCR; TCRdb's copy has only in-frame clones and leaves some out. The sample has about 87,000 clones, 74% seen once. The sample comprised PBMCs. The receptors derive from a man aged 25-40 years in good health and CMV-seropositive. Both conserved end residues are part of each CDR3. D genes are given only for firm matches. Clone sizes are given selectively: once, few, many, or a class where the clone is expanded.

-,TRBJ2-7,TRBV5-6,TRBD2,TGTGCCAGCAGCTATACTAGCGCCTCCCCGGAGGAGCAGTACTTC,CASSYTSASPEEQYF
-,TRBJ2-3,TRBV19,TRBD2,TGTGCCAGTAGTATCGGAGGTGCGGGAGTCACAGATACGCAGTATTTT,CASSIGGAGVTDTQYF
-,TRBJ2-5,TRBV6-1,TRBD1,TGTGCCAGCCGCCAGGGGGCCCAAGAGACCCAGTACTTC,CASRQGAQETQYF
-,TRBJ2-7,TRBV6-1,TRBD1,TGTGCCAGCAGAACCGGGACAGGGGGAACCTACGAGCAGTACTTC,CASRTGTGGTYEQYF
-,TRBJ1-5,TRBV7-8,TRBD1,TGTGCCAGCAGCCCGACAGGGAGCGGCCAGCCCCAGCATTTT,CASSPTGSGQPQHF
-,TRBJ1-1,TRBV27,-,TGTGCCAGCAGATCGGTTGGGCAGAACACTGAAGCTTTCTTT,CASRSVGQNTEAFF
-,TRBJ1-5,TRBV9,TRBD1,TGTGCCAGCAGCGCCGGGACAGAACTCAATCAGCCCCAGCATTTT,CASSAGTELNQPQHF
once,TRBJ2-3,TRBV4-2,TRBD2,TGTGCCAGCAGCCAAGTATTTGGGGCTAGCGGGTTCTACACAGATACGCAGTATTTT,CASSQVFGASGFYTDTQYF
-,TRBJ2-7,TRBV4-1,-,TGCGCCAGCAGCCATGGAGGGGTAGACGAGCAGTACTTC,CASSHGGVDEQYF
-,TRBJ2-1,TRBV4-1,-,TGCGCCAGCAGCCAAGAGGGGGACTTAACCTACAATGAGCAGTTCTTC,CASSQEGDLTYNEQFF
-,TRBJ1-2,TRBV13,TRBD1,TGTGCCAGCAGCACGGGACAGGGTGGCTACACCTTC,CASSTGQGGYTF
once,TRBJ2-3,TRBV7-3,-,TGTGCCAGCAGCCACAATAGCGGCCATAGCACAGATACGCAGTATTTT,CASSHNSGHSTDTQYF
-,TRBJ2-3,TRBV10-2,-,TGCGCCAGCAGTGAGTCGAATAGCCAAGATACGCAGTATTTT,CASSESNSQDTQYF
once,TRBJ2-7,TRBV9,-,TGTGCCAGCAGCTTTACCGGGACAAACTCCTACGAGCAGTACTTC,CASSFTGTNSYEQYF
-,TRBJ1-1,TRBV7-9,TRBD1,TGTGCCAGCAGCTTTCCGGACAGGGGTGAAGCTTTCTTT,CASSFPDRGEAFF
-,TRBJ2-3,TRBV6-6,TRBD2,TGTGCCAGCAGTTACGGCGGGAGGGGCACAGATACGCAGTATTTT,CASSYGGRGTDTQYF
-,TRBJ1-5,TRBV19,TRBD1,TGTGCCAGTAGTACCGGACAGGGGGCGCATCAGCCCCAGCATTTT,CASSTGQGAHQPQHF
-,TRBJ2-3,TRBV10-1,TRBD2,TGCGCCAGCAGTGAGAATGGCGGGGGGGCGTCAGATACGCAGTATTTT,CASSENGGGASDTQYF
once,TRBJ2-1,TRBV5-6,TRBD1,TGTGCCAGCAGCTACGCCGGGACAGGGCTGTTCTTC,CASSYAGTGLFF
-,TRBJ1-5,TRBV7-9,-,TGTGCCAGCAGCTTAGGAGGGCAGGCGCAGCCCCAGAATTTT,CASSLGGQAQPQNF
few,TRBJ1-4,TRBV4-1,-,TGCGCCAGCAGCCACGATCAAGGCGGCGGAACTAATGAAAAACTGTTTTTT,CASSHDQGGGTNEKLFF
-,TRBJ2-5,TRBV5-4,TRBD2,TGTGCCAGCAGCTTGGCAGCTAGCGGTGAAGAGACCCAGTACTTC,CASSLAASGEETQYF
-,TRBJ2-1,TRBV29-1,TRBD2,TGCAGCGTACGAGGACTAGCGGGGGGCGGAACGAATGAGCAGTTCTTC,CSVRGLAGGGTNEQFF
once,TRBJ2-7,TRBV5-1,-,TGCGCCAGCAGGTCAGGGTCCTCCTACGAGCAGTACTTC,CASRSGSSYEQYF
-,TRBJ2-1,TRBV2,-,TGTGCCAGGGACACTGAATACAATGAGCAGTTCTTC,CARDTEYNEQFF
once,TRBJ2-2,TRBV7-8,-,TGTGCCAGCAGCTTAAACGGCAGGGATGCCGGGGAGCTGTTTTTT,CASSLNGRDAGELFF
-,TRBJ2-1,TRBV10-3,-,TGTGCCAGCAAAGAAAGCGACAATGAGCAGTTCTTC,CASKESDNEQFF
-,TRBJ2-1,TRBV4-1,TRBD1,TGCGCCAGCAGCCAAGATCGAGGCAGGGGGCCGGCCAATGAGCAGTTCTTC,CASSQDRGRGPANEQFF
few,TRBJ2-2,TRBV5-1,TRBD1,TGCGCCAGCAATCCCCAGGGGGCGGAAACCGGGGAGCTGTTTTTT,CASNPQGAETGELFF
-,TRBJ1-3,TRBV5-1,-,TGCGCCAGCAGCCTCGGGGAGGGGAGAAACACCATATATTTT,CASSLGEGRNTIYF
few,TRBJ2-7,TRBV9,TRBD2,TGTGCCAGCAGCGTCGGAGCGGGGAACTACGAGCAGTACTTC,CASSVGAGNYEQYF
-,TRBJ2-3,TRBV5-6,TRBD1,TGTGCCAGCAGCTTGGCTTTGGGACAGGGGGTCATGGATACGCAGTATTTT,CASSLALGQGVMDTQYF
few,TRBJ1-4,TRBV11-1,-,TGTGCCAGCAGTCGAGATACAGGGTACAATGAAAAACTGTTTTTT,CASSRDTGYNEKLFF
-,TRBJ2-1,TRBV23-1,TRBD2,TGCGCCAGCAGGGGAGGGGCCCCCTACAATGAGCAGTTCTTC,CASRGGAPYNEQFF
once,TRBJ1-2,TRBV2,-,TGTGCCAGCAGTGAATGGGGCTACTATGGCTACACCTTC,CASSEWGYYGYTF
-,TRBJ1-6,TRBV5-4,-,TGTGCCAGCAGCTTGGCTTTGGGGCGCGGAACACCCCTCCACTTT,CASSLALGRGTPLHF
-,TRBJ2-7,TRBV5-6,TRBD2,TGTGCCAGCAGCTTAAATCCGGGAGGGCAGGAAGCCTACGAGCAGTACTTC,CASSLNPGGQEAYEQYF
-,TRBJ1-5,TRBV6-6,-,TGTGCCAGCTCCAGGCTTCCCGATCAGCCCCAGCATTTT,CASSRLPDQPQHF
-,TRBJ2-1,TRBV9,TRBD2,TGTGCCAGCAGCGTCTCGGACCGTAGCGGGAGGGATCTAGGGGAGCAGTTCTTC,CASSVSDRSGRDLGEQFF
-,TRBJ2-2,TRBV5-1,-,TGCGCCAGCAGCTTGACAGGTCCGAACACCGGGGAGCTGTTTTTT,CASSLTGPNTGELFF
-,TRBJ2-5,TRBV19,-,TGTGCCAGTTCTGGGAGTTTCGGTGGGGAGACCCAGTACTTC,CASSGSFGGETQYF
-,TRBJ2-2,TRBV10-2,-,TGCGCCAGCAGTGAGACAAGGGGTCCCGGGGAGCTGTTTTTT,CASSETRGPGELFF
-,TRBJ2-1,TRBV4-2,-,TGTGCCAGCAGCCAAGAAACCGCGGGAATCTACAATGAGCAGTTCTTC,CASSQETAGIYNEQFF
few,TRBJ2-2,TRBV5-1,-,TGCGCCAGCAGCTTGAGTGGCAGTTCGAACACCGGGGAGCTGTTTTTT,CASSLSGSSNTGELFF